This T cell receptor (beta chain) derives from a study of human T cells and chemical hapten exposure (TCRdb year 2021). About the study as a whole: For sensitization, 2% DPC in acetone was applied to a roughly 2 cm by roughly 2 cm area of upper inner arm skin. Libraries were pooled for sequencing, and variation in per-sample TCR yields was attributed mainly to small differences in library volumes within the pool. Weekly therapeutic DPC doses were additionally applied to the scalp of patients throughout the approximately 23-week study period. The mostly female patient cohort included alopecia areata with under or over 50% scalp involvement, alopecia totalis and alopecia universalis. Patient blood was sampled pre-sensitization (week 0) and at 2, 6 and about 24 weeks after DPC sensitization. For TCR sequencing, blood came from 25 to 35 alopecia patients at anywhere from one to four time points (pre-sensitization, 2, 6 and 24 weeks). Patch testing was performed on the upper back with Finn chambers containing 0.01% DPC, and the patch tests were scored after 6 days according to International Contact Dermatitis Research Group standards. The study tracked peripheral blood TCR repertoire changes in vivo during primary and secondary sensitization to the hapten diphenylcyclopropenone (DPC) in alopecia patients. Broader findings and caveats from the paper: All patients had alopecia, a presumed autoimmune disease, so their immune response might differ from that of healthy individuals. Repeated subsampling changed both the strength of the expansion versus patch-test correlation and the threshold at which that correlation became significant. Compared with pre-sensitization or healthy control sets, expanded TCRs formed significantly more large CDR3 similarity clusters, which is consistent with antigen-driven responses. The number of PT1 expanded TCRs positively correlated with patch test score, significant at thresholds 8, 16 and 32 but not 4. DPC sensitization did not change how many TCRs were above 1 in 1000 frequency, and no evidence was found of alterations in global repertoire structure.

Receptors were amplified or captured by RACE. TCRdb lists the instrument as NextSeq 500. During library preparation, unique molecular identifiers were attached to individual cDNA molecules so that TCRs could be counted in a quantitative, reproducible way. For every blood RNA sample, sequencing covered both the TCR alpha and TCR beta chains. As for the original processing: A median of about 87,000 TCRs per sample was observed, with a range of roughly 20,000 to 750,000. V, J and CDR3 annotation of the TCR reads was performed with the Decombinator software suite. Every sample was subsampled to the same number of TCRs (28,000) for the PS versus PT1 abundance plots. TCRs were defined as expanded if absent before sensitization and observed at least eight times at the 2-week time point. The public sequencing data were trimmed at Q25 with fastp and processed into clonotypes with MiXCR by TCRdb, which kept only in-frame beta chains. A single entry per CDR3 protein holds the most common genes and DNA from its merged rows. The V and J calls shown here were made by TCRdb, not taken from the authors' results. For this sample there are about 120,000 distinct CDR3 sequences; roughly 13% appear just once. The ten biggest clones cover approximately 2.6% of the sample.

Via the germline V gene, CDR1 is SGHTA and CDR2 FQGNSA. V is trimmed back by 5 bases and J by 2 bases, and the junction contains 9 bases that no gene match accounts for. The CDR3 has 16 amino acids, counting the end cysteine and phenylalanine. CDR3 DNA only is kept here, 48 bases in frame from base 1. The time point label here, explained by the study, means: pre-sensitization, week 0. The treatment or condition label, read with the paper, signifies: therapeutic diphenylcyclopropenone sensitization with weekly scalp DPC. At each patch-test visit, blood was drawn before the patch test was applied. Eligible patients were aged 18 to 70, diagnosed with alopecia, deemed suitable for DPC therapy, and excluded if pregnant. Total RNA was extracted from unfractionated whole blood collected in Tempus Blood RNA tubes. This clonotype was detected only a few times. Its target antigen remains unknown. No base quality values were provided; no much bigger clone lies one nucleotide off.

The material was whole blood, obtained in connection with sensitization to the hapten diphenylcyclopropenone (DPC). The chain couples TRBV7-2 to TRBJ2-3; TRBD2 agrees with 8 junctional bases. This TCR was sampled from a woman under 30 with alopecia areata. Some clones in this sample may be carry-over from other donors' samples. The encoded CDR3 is CASSPQRGTNTDTQYF. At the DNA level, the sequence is TGTGCCAGCAGCCCCCAGCGGGGGACAAACACAGATACGCAGTATTTT.